A single sample is the source of the 16 T cell receptor beta chains below, sequenced in a study of blood T cell repertoires in COVID-19. Clones were read by immunoSEQ multiplex PCR, and TCRdb kept only the in-frame ones, dropping some. The sample lists 200,000 to 250,000 clones; approximately 85% were seen once. The sample consisted of peripheral blood. The receptors derive from a man aged 45-65 years with COVID-19, enrolled during active disease.

In DNA form, the CDR3 reads TGTGCCAGCAGCCAAGGACAGGGAGGAAATTCACCCCTCCACTTT. This translates into CASSQGQGGNSPLHF. This chain connects TRBV14 to TRBJ1-6; 7 positions agree with TRBD1. The CDR3 runs 15 residues. V lost 1 base, J lost 7 bases, and 4 bases stayed unmatched. Germline V lookup: CDR1 SGHDN, CDR2 FVKESK.

This chain joins TRBV6-6 and TRBJ2-1; TRBD2 aligns across 12 bases. CDR1 is MNHNY, CDR2 SVGAGI, per germline (reference sequence). J gave up 15 bases and V 7 bases, and 7 bases lay outside the gene matches. There are 12 residues in the CDR3. Here the CDR3 reads CASNPGLAGLFF. The CDR3, as DNA: TGTGCCAGCAACCCGGGACTAGCGGGCCTGTTCTTC.

V usage is TRBV29-1 and J usage is TRBJ2-1; 8 bases align to TRBD1. The V gene's germline CDR1 is SQVTM and CDR2 ANQGSEA. With 6 bases clipped from V and 0 bases from J, the junction kept 7 bases outside the gene matches. This CDR3 contains 15 residues. The CDR3 is CSVPRQGSSYNEQFF. The CDR3 bases are TGCAGCGTACCCCGACAGGGGAGCTCCTACAATGAGCAGTTCTTC.

The V gene is TRBV11-2, the J gene TRBJ1-5; D unclear. There are 15 residues in the CDR3. Trimming removed 3 bases from V and 6 bases from J, with 15 bases in between. Looked up from germline, CDR1 is SGHAT and CDR2 is FQNNGV. CDR3 sequence reads: CASSLGAGEGQPQHF. The CDR3 DNA is TGTGCCAGCAGCTTGGGTGCCGGGGAGGGTCAGCCCCAGCATTTT. Full variable domain (remainder filled in from reference TRBV11-2 and TRBJ1-5): EAGVAQSPRYKIIEKRQSVAFWCNPISGHATLYWYQQILGQGPKLLIQFQNNGVVDDSQLPKDRFSAERLKGVDSTLKIQPAKLEDSAVYLCASSLGAGEGQPQHFGDGTRLSIL.

The chain uses TRBV30 and TRBJ1-4, with D tentatively TRBD1 (5 bases). The V gene lost 5 bases and the J gene lost 8 bases, with 12 bases spanning the gap. Germline loops: CDR1 GTSNPN, CDR2 SVGIG (reference sequence). The CDR3 is 12 residues long. The CDR3 here is CAWGTGFEKLFF. The CDR3, as DNA: TGTGCCTGGGGGACGGGATTCGAAAAACTGTTTTTT.

The chain is built from TRBV7-3 and TRBJ1-1; 7 bases agree with TRBD1. The V gene's germline CDR1 is SGHTA and CDR2 FQGTGA. Trimming cost V 5 bases and J 2 bases; bases outside gene matches: 5. The length of the CDR3 is 14 residues. The CDR3 sequence is CASSPDRANTEAFF. The DNA for the CDR3 is TGTGCCAGCAGCCCTGACAGGGCTAACACTGAAGCTTTCTTT.

In its sample, this clone was seen once. The chain has TRBV7-9 and TRBJ1-2; D is unresolved. Germline loops: CDR1 SEHNR, CDR2 FQNEAQ (reference sequence). The CDR3 is 12 residues long. Trimming removed 3 bases at V and 4 bases at J, with 6 bases between. The CDR3 protein is CASSFEGYGYTF. In DNA, the CDR3 is TGTGCCAGCAGCTTCGAGGGCTATGGCTACACCTTC.

The CDR3 protein is CASSRGTGGSSYNSPLHF. The DNA of the CDR3 is TGTGCCAGCAGTAGGGGCACAGGGGGAAGCTCCTATAATTCACCCCTCCACTTT. The chain combines TRBV27 with TRBJ1-6; TRBD1 matches at 8 bases. This CDR3 is 18 amino acids long. After removal of 5 bases from V and 0 bases from J, the junction contained 9 bases not matched to a gene. In germline, CDR1 is MNHEY, CDR2 SMNVEV (reference sequence).

This chain joins TRBV18 and TRBJ1-5; perhaps TRBD1 as D (5 bases). The V end lost 0 bases, the J end lost 2 bases, and 8 bases lay between the germline ends. Germline CDR1 reads KGHSH; CDR2 reads LQKENI. CDR3 length: 15 residues. CDR3 region: CASSPPGRGNQPQHF. The CDR3, as DNA: TGTGCCAGCTCACCACCGGGCAGGGGCAATCAGCCCCAGCATTTT.

The genes are TRBV7-2 and TRBJ2-2; 10 nucleotides match TRBD1. The CDR3 covers 15 residues. J lost 5 bases, V lost 5 bases, and 5 bases had no gene match. CDR1 is SGHTA, CDR2 FQGNSA, per germline. CDR3 DNA sequence: TGTGCCAGCAGCCTGCCGGGACAGGGGACCGGGGAGCTGTTTTTT. Translation gives CASSLPGQGTGELFF.

The genes are TRBV29-1 and TRBJ2-2; D might be TRBD2 (5 bases). The CDR3 has 12 residues. From germline, CDR1 is SQVTM and CDR2 ANQGSEA. Trimming cost V 7 bases and J 4 bases, with 10 bases left between them. CDR3 DNA sequence: TGCAGCGGAGTAGAGGGCACCGGGGAGCTGTTTTTT. Its translation: CSGVEGTGELFF.

The chain carries TRBV6-5 and TRBJ1-3; 8 bases map to TRBD1. V was clipped by 6 bases and J by 1 base; unmatched bases: 2. The V gene's germline CDR1 is MNHEY and CDR2 SVGAGI. CDR3 length: 14 amino acids. The CDR3, as DNA: TGTGCCAGCAGGCAGGGGGCTTCTGGAAACACCATATATTTT. Its protein is CASRQGASGNTIYF.

This chain uses TRBV9 with TRBJ1-5; D perhaps matches TRBD1 (5 bases). V lost 0 bases and J 7 bases, leaving 14 bases between the germline ends. The germline gives CDR1 SGDLS, CDR2 YYNGEE. The CDR3 totals 15 residues. The CDR3 region is CASSVGATAGQPQHF. The CDR3 DNA sequence: TGTGCCAGCAGCGTAGGGGCGACAGCAGGGCAGCCCCAGCATTTT.

This clone occurred a few times. The chain carries TRBV10-3 and TRBJ1-1; D gene unclear. This CDR3 spans 13 amino acids. Trimming cost V 0 bases and J 5 bases, with 7 bases left between them. The germline V gene has CDR1 ENHRY and CDR2 SYGVKD. The CDR3 DNA reads TGTGCCATCAGTGAGTCCAGAGGGACTGAAGCTTTCTTT. Its translation is CAISESRGTEAFF.

The V gene is TRBV7-2, the J gene TRBJ1-2; TRBD1 aligns across 9 bases. V lost 5 bases to trimming and J lost 5 bases; unmatched junction nucleotides: 9. Germline V gene lookup returns CDR1 SGHTA and CDR2 FQGNSA. CDR3 length: 15 amino acids. The CDR3 region has the DNA TGTGCCAGCAGCCAAAGGGACAGGGCGGGATATGGCTACACCTTC. Its translation is CASSQRDRAGYGYTF.

The V and J genes are TRBV7-2 and TRBJ1-6; maybe TRBD1 (5 bases). V lost 5 bases to trimming and J lost 9 bases, with 8 bases between them. CDR1 is SGHTA, CDR2 FQGNSA, per germline. CDR3 length: 12 amino acids. The CDR3 loop reads CASSTRVSPLHF. The CDR3 DNA sequence: TGTGCCAGCAGCACCAGGGTTTCACCCCTCCACTTT.